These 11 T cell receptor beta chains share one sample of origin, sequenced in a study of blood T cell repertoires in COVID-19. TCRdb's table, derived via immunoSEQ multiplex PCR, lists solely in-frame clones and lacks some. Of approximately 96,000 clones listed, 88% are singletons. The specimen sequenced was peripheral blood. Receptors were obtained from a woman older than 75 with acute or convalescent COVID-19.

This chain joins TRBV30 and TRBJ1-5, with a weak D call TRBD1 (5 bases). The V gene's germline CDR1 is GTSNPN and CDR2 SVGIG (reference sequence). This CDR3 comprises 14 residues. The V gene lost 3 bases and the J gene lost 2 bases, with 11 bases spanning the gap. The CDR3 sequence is CAWSGGTGNQPQHF. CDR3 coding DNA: TGTGCCTGGAGCGGGGGTACGGGCAATCAGCCCCAGCATTTT.

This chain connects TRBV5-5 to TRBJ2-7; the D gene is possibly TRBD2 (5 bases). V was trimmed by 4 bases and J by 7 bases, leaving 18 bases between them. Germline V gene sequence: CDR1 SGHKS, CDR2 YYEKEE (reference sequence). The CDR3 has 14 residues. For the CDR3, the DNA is TGTGCCAGCAGCAGCCTAGCTTATCTTGGAGAGCAGTACTTC. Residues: CASSSLAYLGEQYF.

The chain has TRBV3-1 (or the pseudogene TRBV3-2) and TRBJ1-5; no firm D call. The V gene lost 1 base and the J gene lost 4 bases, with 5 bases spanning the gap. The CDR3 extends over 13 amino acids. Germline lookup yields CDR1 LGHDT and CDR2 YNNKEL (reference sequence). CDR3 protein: CASSQAVNQPQHF. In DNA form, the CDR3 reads TGTGCCAGCAGCCAAGCTGTTAATCAGCCCCAGCATTTT.

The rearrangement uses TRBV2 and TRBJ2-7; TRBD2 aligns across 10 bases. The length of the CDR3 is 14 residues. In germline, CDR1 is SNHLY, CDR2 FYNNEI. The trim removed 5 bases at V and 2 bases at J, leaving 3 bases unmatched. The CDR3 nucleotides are TGTGCCAGCAGTTGGACTAGCGGCGCCTACGAGCAGTACTTC. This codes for CASSWTSGAYEQYF.

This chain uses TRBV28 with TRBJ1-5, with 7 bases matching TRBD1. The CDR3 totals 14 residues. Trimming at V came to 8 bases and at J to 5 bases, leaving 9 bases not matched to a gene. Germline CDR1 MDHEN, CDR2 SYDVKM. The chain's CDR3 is CASLIAGGDQPQHF. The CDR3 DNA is TGTGCCAGCCTAATCGCAGGGGGAGATCAGCCCCAGCATTTT.

CDR3 coding DNA: TGTGCCAGCAGCTATTATGCCGGGGAGCTGTTTTTT. Translation: CASSYYAGELFF. V gene TRBV7-2 combines with J gene TRBJ2-2; no definite D call. Germline V gene lookup returns CDR1 SGHTA and CDR2 FQGNSA. The CDR3 has 12 residues. V was shortened by 4 bases and J by 6 bases, with 6 bases between the two germline ends.

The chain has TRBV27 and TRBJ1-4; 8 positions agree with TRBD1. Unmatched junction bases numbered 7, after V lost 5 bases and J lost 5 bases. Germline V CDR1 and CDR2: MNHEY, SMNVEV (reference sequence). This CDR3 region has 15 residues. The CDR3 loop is CASSPWDRSNEKLFF. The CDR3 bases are TGTGCCAGCAGTCCGTGGGACAGGAGCAATGAAAAACTGTTTTTT.

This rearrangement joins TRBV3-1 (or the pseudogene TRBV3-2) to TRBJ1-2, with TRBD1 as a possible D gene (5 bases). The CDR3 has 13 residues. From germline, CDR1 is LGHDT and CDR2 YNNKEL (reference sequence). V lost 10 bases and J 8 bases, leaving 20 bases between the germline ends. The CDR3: CAIGGHRLLGYTF. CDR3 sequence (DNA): TGTGCCATCGGCGGACACCGACTTCTAGGCTACACCTTC.

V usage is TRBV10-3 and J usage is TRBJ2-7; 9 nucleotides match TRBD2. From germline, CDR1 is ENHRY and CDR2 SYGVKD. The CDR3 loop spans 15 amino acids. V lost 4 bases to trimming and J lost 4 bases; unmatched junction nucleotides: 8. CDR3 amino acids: CAISGSSGGQYEQYF. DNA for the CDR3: TGTGCCATCAGTGGTAGTAGCGGGGGTCAATACGAGCAGTACTTC.

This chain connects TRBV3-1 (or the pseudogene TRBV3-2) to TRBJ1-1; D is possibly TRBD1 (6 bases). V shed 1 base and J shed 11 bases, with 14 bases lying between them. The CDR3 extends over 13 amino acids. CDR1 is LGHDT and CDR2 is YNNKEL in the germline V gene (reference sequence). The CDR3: CASSQARQVRAFF. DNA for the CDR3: TGTGCCAGCAGCCAAGCCCGACAGGTAAGGGCTTTCTTT.

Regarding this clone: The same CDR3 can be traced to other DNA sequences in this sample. CDR3 in DNA: TGCGCCAGCAGCCAAGATCCTAGCGGGAGCTCCTACAATGAGCAGTTCTTC. This translates into CASSQDPSGSSYNEQFF. This rearrangement joins TRBV4-3 to TRBJ2-1, with 10 bases aligning to TRBD2. The V gene's germline CDR1 is LGHNA and CDR2 YSLEER. The junction had 2 bases not matched to a gene; V was cut back by 0 bases and J by 0 bases. The CDR3 sequence is 17 residues long.